The T cell receptor beta chain under discussion was sequenced for a study of T cell responses to AZD1222 COVID-19 vaccine. V shed 5 bases, J shed 3 bases, and the junction held 13 bases outside the gene matches. The CDR3 contains 18 residues. Germline lookup yields CDR1 SGHTA and CDR2 FQGNSA. Comment on this clone: The antigen is unknown.

Sequencing used immunoSEQ multiplex PCR; TCRdb keeps in-frame clones, though not all of them. The table has about 110,000 clones, about nine tenths seen once. Whole-study findings and limits: Unmutated variant regions are reportedly targeted by nearly half of spike-specific TCRs. White British people made up most donors, females outnumbered males, and clonal diversity was possibly underestimated.

The receptor comes from an adult in good health. The chain links TRBV7-2 to TRBJ1-6, with TRBD1 matching 7 bases. The input for sequencing was peripheral blood, taken on day 0 of AZD1222 vaccination. CDR3 residues: CASSPPGGGGIYNSPLHF. In DNA, the CDR3 is TGTGCCAGCAGCCCACCGGGGGGAGGGGGCATCTATAATTCACCCCTCCACTTT.